Below, 15 T cell receptor beta chains from the same sample are listed, as sequenced in a study of blood T cells in healthy people across ages. The second PCR ran roughly 7 to 11 cycles with a sample-barcoded 5' primer and J-beta primers. TCRdb reprocessed the 5' RACE reads via MiXCR and lists one record per CDR3 protein. In the table there are more than 800,000 distinct CDR3 sequences, less than 35% of which are singletons. The sequencing sample was made of blood. The source is an elderly woman in good health.

This clonotype was seen many times. This rearrangement joins TRBV28 to TRBJ2-5, with 7 nucleotides matching TRBD2. The CDR3 is 16 residues long. Germline loops: CDR1 MDHEN, CDR2 SYDVKM. The V segment lost 6 bases and the J segment 2 bases; nucleotides outside the gene matches: 12. The DNA of the CDR3 is TGTGCCAGCAGCCCCGCTGGAGCGGGGCTTCAAGAGACCCAGTACTTC. Protein sequence: CASSPAGAGLQETQYF.

This clonotype was counted ten times or more. The chain joins TRBV6-1 to TRBJ2-4; D is uncertain. The CDR3 is made up of 13 amino acids. With 8 bases removed from V and 2 bases from J, the gap between germline ends came to 10 bases. Germline loops: CDR1 MNHNS, CDR2 SASEGT. The CDR3 DNA is TGTGCCAGCTCTGAGTCTACCAAAAACATTCAGTACTTC. Residues: CASSESTKNIQYF.

This chain uses TRBV7-2 with TRBJ2-2; 10 nucleotides agree with TRBD1. The ends lost 5 bases at V and 6 bases at J; junction bases unmatched: 6. In germline, CDR1 is SGHTA, CDR2 FQGNSA. This CDR3 is 15 amino acids long. The CDR3 DNA follows: TGTGCCAGCAGCCCCTGGGACAGGGGCCCCGGGGAGCTGTTTTTT. Its translation is CASSPWDRGPGELFF.

At least ten counts were recorded for this clonotype. This sequence joins TRBV7-9 and TRBJ2-3; D not resolved. The CDR3 is 17 amino acids. CDR1 SEHNR and CDR2 FQNEAQ come from the germline V gene (reference sequence). Between the trimmed V and J ends, which lost 4 bases and 2 bases, there was a span of 19 bases. The DNA of the CDR3 is TGTGCCAGCAGCTCCCGAAGACGGGCTGGATACACAGATACGCAGTATTTT. Protein product: CASSSRRRAGYTDTQYF.

This clonotype was counted between two and nine times. The V and J genes are TRBV15 and TRBJ2-5, with D perhaps TRBD2 (5 bases). CDR1 is LNHNV, CDR2 YYDKDF, per germline (reference sequence). With 0 bases removed from V and 5 bases from J, the gap between germline ends came to 10 bases. CDR3 length equals 14 residues. CDR3 in DNA: TGTGCCACCAGCAGAGAAGGAGGCGGCGAGACCCAGTACTTC. Translated, it gives CATSREGGGETQYF.

This clonotype was counted only a few times. The chain couples TRBV20-1 to TRBJ1-5; D is unclear. Deletions cut 0 bases from V and 1 base from J, with 13 bases between. CDR3 size: 16 residues. Germline lookup yields CDR1 DFQATT and CDR2 SNEGSKA (reference sequence). CDR3 sequence: CSAREVRGVSNQPQHF. The DNA of the CDR3 is TGCAGTGCTAGAGAGGTCCGGGGAGTAAGCAATCAGCCCCAGCATTTT.

V gene TRBV12-3 or TRBV12-4 combines with J gene TRBJ2-1; 8 bases match TRBD2. The V and J ends lost 1 base and 3 bases, in that order; junction bases with no gene match: 8. CDR3 length: 17 amino acids. CDR3 protein: CASSLGGAGVGYNEQFF. In DNA form, the CDR3 reads TGTGCCAGCAGTTTAGGCGGAGCGGGGGTCGGCTACAATGAGCAGTTCTTC.

The sample holds one count of this clonotype. Being one base from a much bigger clone, this may be a read error. The CDR3 sequence is CSARTGLAGDNEQFF. The CDR3, as DNA: TGCAGTGCGAGAACGGGACTAGCGGGTGACAATGAGCAGTTCTTC. This chain connects TRBV20-1 to TRBJ2-1; 12 bases map to TRBD2. The CDR3 is 15 amino acids. Germline-derived CDR1 and CDR2 are DFQATT and SNEGSKA (reference sequence). Unmatched junction bases numbered 8, after V lost 6 bases and J lost 5 bases.

Comment on this clonotype: Germline and junction disagree at one end, which may indicate a read error. This chain links TRBV5-1 with TRBJ2-5; D might be TRBD1 or TRBD2, each matching 6 bases. The length of the CDR3 is 14 residues. Germline CDR1 SGHRS, CDR2 YFSETQ. In nucleotides, the CDR3 is TGCGCCAGCAGCCTGGGGGGCAACCAAGAGACCCGGTACTTC. Translated: CASSLGGNQETRYF. The full variable domain, completed using reference TRBV5-1 and TRBJ2-5, is KAGVTQTPRYLIKTRGQQVTLSCSPISGHRSVSWYQQTPGQGLQFLFEYFSETQRNKGNFPGRFSGRQFSNSRSEMNVSTLELGDSALYLCASSLGGNQETRYFGPGTRLLVL.

This clonotype was found a few times. The V gene is TRBV20-1, the J gene TRBJ1-1; 9 bases fit TRBD1. Trimming removed 4 bases from V and 4 bases from J; junction bases left unmatched: 10. This CDR3 is 15 amino acids long. From germline, CDR1 is DFQATT and CDR2 SNEGSKA (reference sequence). CDR3 residues: CSAKRLGDRATEAFF. The CDR3 DNA reads TGCAGTGCTAAAAGACTCGGGGACAGGGCCACTGAAGCTTTCTTT.

This clonotype was seen a few times. The V and J genes are TRBV18 and TRBJ2-3, with D unclear. The germline CDR1 and CDR2 sequences are KGHSH and LQKENI. CDR3 size: 11 residues. The germline V and J ends were trimmed by 2 bases and 5 bases, with 2 bases remaining between them. The CDR3: CASSPLDTQYF. The CDR3 nucleotides are TGTGCCAGCTCACCATTAGATACGCAGTATTTT.

This clonotype has ten or more counts. This chain uses TRBV4-2 with TRBJ2-1; 7 nucleotides agree with TRBD2. V shed 4 bases and J 0 bases; nucleotides not matched to a gene: 6. Germline V CDR1 and CDR2: LGHNA, YNFKEQ. The CDR3 spans 16 residues. CDR3 loop: CASSRHGGSSYNEQFF. CDR3 sequence (DNA): TGTGCCAGCAGCCGACACGGGGGGAGCTCCTACAATGAGCAGTTCTTC.

Worth noting for this clonotype: The junction and the germline gene differ at one end; a read error may be behind it. The chain couples TRBV20-1 to TRBJ1-2; D ambiguous. The CDR3 spans 11 residues. The germline CDR1 and CDR2 sequences are DFQATT and SNEGSKA (reference sequence). The CDR3 protein is CSARDANGHTF. The CDR3 region has the DNA TGCAGTGCTAGAGACGCAAATGGCCACACCTTC.

The table lists this clonotype with many counts. The chain has TRBV30 and TRBJ1-5; no clear D gene. The CDR3 length is 12 residues. Trimming removed 0 bases at V and 10 bases at J, with 10 bases between. Germline lookup yields CDR1 GTSNPN and CDR2 SVGIG (reference sequence). The CDR3 loop is CAWSVLAYPQHF. The CDR3 nucleotides are TGTGCCTGGAGTGTATTAGCTTACCCCCAGCATTTT.

Points on this clonotype: This may be a read error, as it is one base from a much larger clone. CDR3 residues: CASSLTVGQGTNEQYF. CDR3 DNA sequence: TGTGCCAGCAGTTTGACGGTTGGACAGGGTACCAACGAGCAGTACTTC. The chain uses TRBV27 and TRBJ2-4; TRBD1 matches 8 bases. TRBJ2-7 explains the end of the DNA better; the J call may be wrong. Germline lookup yields CDR1 MNHEY and CDR2 SMNVEV (reference sequence). The CDR3 length is 16 residues.